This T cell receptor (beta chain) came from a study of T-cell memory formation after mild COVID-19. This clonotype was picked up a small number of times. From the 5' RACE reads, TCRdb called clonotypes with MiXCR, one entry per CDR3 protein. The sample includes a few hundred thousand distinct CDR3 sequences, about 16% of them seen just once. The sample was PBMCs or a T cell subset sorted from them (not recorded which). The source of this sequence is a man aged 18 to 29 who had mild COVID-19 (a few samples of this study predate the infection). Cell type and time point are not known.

The CDR3 protein is CASSLEGQGRMGSPLHF. The CDR3 DNA follows: TGTGCCAGCAGCTTGGAGGGACAGGGGAGGATGGGTTCACCCCTCCACTTT. This rearrangement joins TRBV5-4 to TRBJ1-6; 10 positions match TRBD1. The V segment lost 0 bases and the J segment 9 bases; nucleotides outside the gene matches: 9. Germline CDR1 SGHNT, CDR2 YYREEE (reference sequence). CDR3 size: 17 residues.